A single sample is the source of the 12 T cell receptor beta chains below, sequenced in a study of CD8+ T cells in alopecia areata. cDNA serving as the sequencing template came from extracted, reverse transcribed RNA. The data were produced by immunoSEQ multiplex PCR, yet TCRdb's version contains in-frame clones alone and is incomplete. The sample contains roughly 150,000 clones, 45% to 65% of which appear only once. Treatment of the sample: oral pan-JAK inhibitor, 5-10 mg twice daily. The source material was CD8+ T cells sorted from blood, sampled at week 4, from a patient treated with tofacitinib. These receptors were taken from a human donor with alopecia areata.

This chain joins TRBV30 and TRBJ1-1; the D gene is possibly TRBD1 (5 bases). Trimming removed 3 bases at V and 4 bases at J, with 15 bases between. This CDR3 comprises 14 residues. Germline CDR1 GTSNPN, CDR2 SVGIG (reference sequence). CDR3 coding DNA: TGTGCCTGGAGAATCACAACGGGGGGCACTGAAGCTTTCTTT. Amino acid sequence: CAWRITTGGTEAFF. Full variable domain (missing parts from reference TRBV30 and TRBJ1-1): SQTIHQWPATLVQPVGSPLSLECTVEGTSNPNLYWYRQAAGRGLQLLFYSVGIGQISSEVPQNLSASRPQDRQFILSSKKLLLSDSGFYLCAWRITTGGTEAFFGQGTRLTVV.

This CDR3 reads CAWILPSEGEQFF. The CDR3 nucleotides read TGTGCCTGGATTTTGCCTTCGGAGGGTGAGCAGTTCTTC. This sequence joins TRBV30 and TRBJ2-1; a possible D gene is TRBD2 (6 bases). The CDR3 spans 13 residues. V lost 4 bases to trimming and J lost 9 bases, with 16 bases between them. Germline assignment: CDR1 GTSNPN and CDR2 SVGIG (reference sequence).

The chain carries TRBV11-2 and TRBJ2-1; D uncertain. Germline V gene data show CDR1 as SGHAT and CDR2 as FQNNGV. V lost 5 bases and J 8 bases, leaving 19 bases between the germline ends. The CDR3 has 15 amino acids. The CDR3 region is CASSHVGPPYDEQFF. The CDR3 DNA is TGTGCCAGCAGCCATGTCGGGCCCCCGTACGATGAGCAGTTCTTC.

The chain couples TRBV20-1 to TRBJ2-5; D call uncertain. This CDR3 has 10 residues. Germline CDR1 and CDR2: DFQATT and SNEGSKA (reference sequence). Trimming shortened V by 8 bases and J by 4 bases, and 8 bases separated the two germline ends. The CDR3 DNA follows: TGCAGTATTTGGGGAGAGACCCAGTACTTC. This sequence encodes CSIWGETQYF.

This clone was seen once. The genes are TRBV25-1 and TRBJ2-5, with unresolved D. CDR1 and CDR2 (germline): MGHDK, SYGVNS. V dropped 2 bases and J dropped 0 bases, with 10 bases sitting between them. The CDR3 consists of 15 residues. CDR3 coding DNA: TGTGCCAGCAGTGAAGTGGGAAACCACCAAGAGACCCAGTACTTC. As protein: CASSEVGNHQETQYF.

The V gene is TRBV13, the J gene TRBJ1-4, with D possibly matching TRBD1 (6 bases). Germline-derived CDR1 and CDR2 are PRHDT and FYEKMQ (reference sequence). The V and J ends lost 2 bases and 5 bases respectively, with 12 bases between them. There are 15 residues in the CDR3. CDR3 in amino acids: CASSLRQEINEKLFF. In nucleotides, the CDR3 is TGTGCCAGCAGCTTACGACAGGAGATCAATGAAAAACTGTTTTTT.

The rearrangement links TRBV5-4 to TRBJ1-1; no reliable D call. CDR1 SGHNT and CDR2 YYREEE come from the germline V gene (reference sequence). V was shortened by 0 bases and J by 0 bases, with 9 bases between the two germline ends. This CDR3 is 15 amino acids long. Here the CDR3 DNA reads TGTGCCAGCAGCTTGGACGGGCCTATGAACACTGAAGCTTTCTTT. Encoded protein: CASSLDGPMNTEAFF.

The rearrangement joins TRBV19 to TRBJ2-1, with TRBD2 matching 10 bases. Germline V gene sequence: CDR1 LNHDA, CDR2 SQIVND (reference sequence). The CDR3 has 18 amino acids. V trimming: 3 bases; J trimming: 5 bases; junction bases outside the gene matches: 13. This CDR3 reads CASSIYLAGEATHNEQFF. In nucleotides, the CDR3 is TGTGCCAGTAGTATTTACCTAGCGGGGGAGGCCACCCACAATGAGCAGTTCTTC.

This chain uses TRBV9 with TRBJ1-2; D uncertain. This CDR3 comprises 16 residues. The germline gives CDR1 SGDLS, CDR2 YYNGEE. V was pared by 2 bases and J by 1 base, with 15 bases between. This CDR3 is CASSVSFGTFNYGYTF. As DNA, the CDR3 is TGTGCCAGCAGCGTGAGCTTTGGAACCTTTAACTATGGCTACACCTTC.

This sequence joins TRBV5-4 and TRBJ2-7; 9 bases match TRBD1. The junction had 7 bases not matched to a gene; V was cut back by 4 bases and J by 2 bases. The CDR3 spans 15 residues. From germline, CDR1 is SGHNT and CDR2 YYREEE (reference sequence). The chain's CDR3 is CASSPGDRATYEQYF. DNA for the CDR3: TGTGCCAGCAGCCCGGGGGACAGGGCGACCTACGAGCAGTACTTC.

V and J are TRBV11-2 and TRBJ1-4; no firm D call. Germline-derived CDR1 and CDR2 are SGHAT and FQNNGV. The ends were cut back, 5 bases at V and 8 bases at J, with 15 bases in the middle. The CDR3 loop spans 14 amino acids. The DNA for the CDR3 is TGTGCCAGCAGCCCCCCGTTTGGGCAGGAAAAACTGTTTTTT. Protein: CASSPPFGQEKLFF.

In its sample, this clone was seen once. The rearrangement joins TRBV2 to TRBJ2-7; 10 bases fit TRBD1. CDR3 size: 14 residues. The germline V gene encodes CDR1 SNHLY and CDR2 FYNNEI. J gave up 4 bases and V 4 bases, and 4 bases lay outside the gene matches. The CDR3 bases are TGTGCCAGCAGTGCCCGGGACAGGGGTTACGAGCAGTACTTC. Translated, it gives CASSARDRGYEQYF. The full variable domain, in which reference TRBV2 and TRBJ2-7 provide the parts outside the CDR3, is EPEVTQTPSHQVTQMGQEVILRCVPISNHLYFYWYRQILGQKVEFLVSFYNNEISEKSEIFDDQFSVERPDGSNFTLKIRSTKLEDSAMYFCASSARDRGYEQYFGPGTRLTVT.